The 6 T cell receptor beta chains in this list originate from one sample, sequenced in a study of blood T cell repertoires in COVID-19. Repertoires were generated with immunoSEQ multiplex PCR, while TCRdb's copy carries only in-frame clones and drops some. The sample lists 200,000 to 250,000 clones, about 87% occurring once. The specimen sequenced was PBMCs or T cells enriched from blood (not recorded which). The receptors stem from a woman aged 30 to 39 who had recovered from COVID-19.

The CDR3 DNA reads TGTGCCAGCAGCTCCGGGACAGAGAGCTCCTACGAGCAGTACTTC. It specifies CASSSGTESSYEQYF. This chain uses TRBV7-9 with TRBJ2-7, with 7 bases matching TRBD1. The CDR3 sequence is 15 residues long. Trimming took 4 bases from V and 0 from J; bases not matched to a gene: 6. The germline gives CDR1 SEHNR, CDR2 FQNEAQ (reference sequence).

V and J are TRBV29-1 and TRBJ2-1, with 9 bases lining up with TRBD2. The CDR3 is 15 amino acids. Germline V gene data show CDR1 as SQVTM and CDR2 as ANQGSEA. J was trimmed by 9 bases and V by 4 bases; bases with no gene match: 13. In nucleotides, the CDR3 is TGCAGCGTTGTAGGGGGACTAGCATCCCCCGGTGAGCAGTTCTTC. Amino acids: CSVVGGLASPGEQFF.

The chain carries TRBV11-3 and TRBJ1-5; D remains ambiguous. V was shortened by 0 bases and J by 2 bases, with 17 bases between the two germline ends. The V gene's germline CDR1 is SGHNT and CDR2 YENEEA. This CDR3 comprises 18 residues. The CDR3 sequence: CASSLDTGGEKGNQPQHF. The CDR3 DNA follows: TGTGCCAGCAGCTTAGATACGGGCGGGGAGAAGGGCAATCAGCCCCAGCATTTT.

The CDR3 DNA is TGTGCCAGCAGTAACCGGGACAGGGCGGACAATGAGCAGTTCTTC. Protein sequence: CASSNRDRADNEQFF. This sequence joins TRBV27 and TRBJ2-1; 9 nucleotides agree with TRBD1. The CDR3 contains 15 residues. From germline, CDR1 is MNHEY and CDR2 SMNVEV (reference sequence). Germline trimming cut 5 bases from V and 5 bases from J; bases unmatched to any gene: 7.

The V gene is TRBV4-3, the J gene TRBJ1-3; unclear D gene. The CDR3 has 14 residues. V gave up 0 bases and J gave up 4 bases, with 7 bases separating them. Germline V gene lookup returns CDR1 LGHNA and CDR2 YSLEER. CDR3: CASSQDPRGNTIYF. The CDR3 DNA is TGCGCCAGCAGCCAAGATCCCCGGGGAAACACCATATATTTT.

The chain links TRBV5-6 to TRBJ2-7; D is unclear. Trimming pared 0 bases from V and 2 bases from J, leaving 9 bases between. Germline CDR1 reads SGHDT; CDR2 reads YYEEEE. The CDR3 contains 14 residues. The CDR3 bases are TGTGCCAGCAGCTTGGCCGGCGGCCCCTACGAGCAGTACTTC. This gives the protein CASSLAGGPYEQYF.